This is a list of T cell receptor beta chains from one sample in a study of OX40 agonist ivuxolimab in advanced cancers. The repertoire was sequenced with immunoSEQ multiplex PCR; TCRdb's copy has only in-frame clones and lacks some. Found here are more than 60,000 clones, around 86% of them singletons; the top ten hold 0.24%. The sample was CD4+ or CD8+ T cells sorted from blood, taken in a trial of the OX40 agonist ivuxolimab. These receptors all stem from an adult with an advanced solid tumor such as melanoma, head and neck, liver or kidney cancer. CDR3s include the opening cysteine and the closing phenylalanine or tryptophan. The order of the fields is V gene, clone size, J gene, D gene, CDR3 DNA, CDR3 protein. A D gene is named only where the DNA matches it firmly. Rows give clone size only sometimes, using once, few, many, or a class for an expanded clone.

V gene: TRBV18; clone size: once; J gene: TRBJ1-2; D gene: TRBD1; CDR3 DNA: TGTGCCAGCTCACCTTCAGGGACAGGGAACTATGGCTACACCTTC; CDR3 protein: CASSPSGTGNYGYTF
V gene: TRBV7-2; clone size: .; J gene: TRBJ2-3; D gene: TRBD1; CDR3 DNA: TGTGCCAGCAGCTCCCGGATTCAGGGGGCAAGTTCAGATACGCAGTATTTT; CDR3 protein: CASSSRIQGASSDTQYF
V gene: TRBV11-2; clone size: .; J gene: TRBJ2-5; D gene: .; CDR3 DNA: TGTGCCAGCAGCTTAGATCGGAGTTTACGGTCCGGGGAGACCCAGTACTTC; CDR3 protein: CASSLDRSLRSGETQYF
V gene: TRBV19; clone size: .; J gene: TRBJ2-1; D gene: TRBD2; CDR3 DNA: TGTGCCAGTAAAACTAGCGGGGGACCCTACAATGAGCAGTTCTTC; CDR3 protein: CASKTSGGPYNEQFF
V gene: TRBV27; clone size: .; J gene: TRBJ2-7; D gene: .; CDR3 DNA: TGTGCCAGCAGTCCGGGGGCGGGTTACGAGCAGTACTTC; CDR3 protein: CASSPGAGYEQYF
V gene: TRBV5-1; clone size: .; J gene: TRBJ2-7; D gene: TRBD1; CDR3 DNA: TGCGCCAGCAGCATCCTAGGGGGCAAGACCTACGAGCAGTACTTC; CDR3 protein: CASSILGGKTYEQYF
V gene: TRBV19; clone size: .; J gene: TRBJ2-6; D gene: .; CDR3 DNA: TGTGCCAGTAGTCCTGTTTACTCTGGGGCCAACGTCCTGACTTTC; CDR3 protein: CASSPVYSGANVLTF
V gene: TRBV9; clone size: .; J gene: TRBJ2-1; D gene: .; CDR3 DNA: TGTGCCAGCAGCGTCCGGGGGGCGGGAGATTACGACAATGAGCAGTTCTTC; CDR3 protein: CASSVRGAGDYDNEQFF
V gene: TRBV27; clone size: .; J gene: TRBJ2-1; D gene: TRBD2; CDR3 DNA: TGTGCCAGCAGTTTGAAGACTAGCGGGAGAGGTGTATACAATGAGCAGTTCTTC; CDR3 protein: CASSLKTSGRGVYNEQFF
V gene: TRBV18; clone size: .; J gene: TRBJ2-5; D gene: TRBD2; CDR3 DNA: TGTGCCAGCTCTCCGGGACTAGCGGGAGGGCCATATATGCAAGAGACCCAGTACTTC; CDR3 protein: CASSPGLAGGPYMQETQYF
V gene: TRBV5-5; clone size: .; J gene: TRBJ2-5; D gene: .; CDR3 DNA: TGTGCCAGCAGCTTGTCTGTGGAAGGGACCCAGTACTTC; CDR3 protein: CASSLSVEGTQYF
V gene: TRBV4-2; clone size: .; J gene: TRBJ2-1; D gene: .; CDR3 DNA: TGTGCCAGCAGCCAAGAGGTCAGTACCTACAATGAGCAGTTCTTC; CDR3 protein: CASSQEVSTYNEQFF
V gene: TRBV7-8; clone size: once; J gene: TRBJ1-1; D gene: .; CDR3 DNA: TGTGCCAGCAGCTCACAGGGGAACACTGAAGCTTTCTTT; CDR3 protein: CASSSQGNTEAFF
V gene: TRBV7-9; clone size: .; J gene: TRBJ1-1; D gene: TRBD1; CDR3 DNA: TGTGCCAGCAAGGAGGGGGCGATTGCTCCAGCTTTCTTT; CDR3 protein: CASKEGAIAPAFF
V gene: TRBV29-1; clone size: once; J gene: TRBJ1-2; D gene: .; CDR3 DNA: TGCAGCGTCAGTGGGGTAGTCCACTATGGCTACACCTTC; CDR3 protein: CSVSGVVHYGYTF
V gene: TRBV29-1; clone size: .; J gene: TRBJ2-1; D gene: TRBD2; CDR3 DNA: TGCAGCGTTGAAGGGGGGAGGGCCAACAATGAGCAGTTCTTC; CDR3 protein: CSVEGGRANNEQFF
V gene: TRBV7-9; clone size: .; J gene: TRBJ1-1; D gene: .; CDR3 DNA: TGTGCCAGCCAGGTCAACCAAAACACTGAAGCTTTCTTT; CDR3 protein: CASQVNQNTEAFF
V gene: TRBV28; clone size: .; J gene: TRBJ2-1; D gene: TRBD1; CDR3 DNA: TGTGCCAGCAGTTTAATCAGGACAGGTTACAATGAGCAGTTCTTC; CDR3 protein: CASSLIRTGYNEQFF
V gene: TRBV25-1; clone size: .; J gene: TRBJ2-7; D gene: TRBD2; CDR3 DNA: TGTGCCAGCTCCCGGGGACTAGCCAGGGAGCAGTACTTC; CDR3 protein: CASSRGLAREQYF
V gene: TRBV11-3; clone size: .; J gene: TRBJ2-1; D gene: .; CDR3 DNA: TGTGCCAGCAGCTTGTCCGGGGGATCTTACTCCTACAATGAGCAGTTCTTC; CDR3 protein: CASSLSGGSYSYNEQFF
V gene: TRBV10-1; clone size: .; J gene: TRBJ2-2; D gene: TRBD1; CDR3 DNA: TGCGCCAGCAGTGAGATCGCGACAGGGGAAAGGGACACCGGGGAGCTGTTTTTT; CDR3 protein: CASSEIATGERDTGELFF
V gene: TRBV4-2; clone size: .; J gene: TRBJ2-1; D gene: .; CDR3 DNA: TGTGCCAGCACCCCCGGGGCGGCCTACAATGAGCAGTTCTTC; CDR3 protein: CASTPGAAYNEQFF
V gene: TRBV6-1; clone size: .; J gene: TRBJ1-5; D gene: TRBD1; CDR3 DNA: TGTGCCAGCAGTGAATTTGGACAGGGTGTGCAGCCCCAGCATTTT; CDR3 protein: CASSEFGQGVQPQHF
V gene: TRBV21-1; clone size: .; J gene: TRBJ2-1; D gene: .; CDR3 DNA: TGTGCCAGCAGCAAAGCTGGAGGGTTGCACAATGAGCAGTTCTTC; CDR3 protein: CASSKAGGLHNEQFF
V gene: TRBV11-3; clone size: .; J gene: TRBJ2-1; D gene: .; CDR3 DNA: TGTGCCAGCAGCTTAGACGGGCACTTCCAACAAATAGGGCCAAATGGTGAGCAGTTCTTC; CDR3 protein: CASSLDGHFQQIGPNGEQFF
V gene: TRBV6-1; clone size: .; J gene: TRBJ1-6; D gene: TRBD1; CDR3 DNA: TGTGCCAGCAGTGTAGACAGGGTACGAAGCTCCTATAATTCACCCCTCCACTTT; CDR3 protein: CASSVDRVRSSYNSPLHF
V gene: TRBV6-1; clone size: .; J gene: TRBJ2-1; D gene: .; CDR3 DNA: TGTGCCAGCATATCGGCGGGGCCTTACAATGAGCAGTTCTTC; CDR3 protein: CASISAGPYNEQFF
V gene: TRBV10-3; clone size: .; J gene: TRBJ2-2; D gene: .; CDR3 DNA: TGTGCCATCAGTGAAGCAGCGGTCACCGGGGAGCTGTTTTTT; CDR3 protein: CAISEAAVTGELFF
V gene: TRBV6-1; clone size: .; J gene: TRBJ2-7; D gene: TRBD2; CDR3 DNA: TGTGCCAGCAGGAGGACTAGCGGAACCTACGAGCAGTACTTC; CDR3 protein: CASRRTSGTYEQYF
V gene: TRBV12-5; clone size: .; J gene: TRBJ1-2; D gene: .; CDR3 DNA: TGTGCTAGTGGTACCCCAACGGGGACGCAATCCTACTATGGCTACACCTTC; CDR3 protein: CASGTPTGTQSYYGYTF
V gene: TRBV7-8; clone size: few; J gene: TRBJ2-7; D gene: TRBD1; CDR3 DNA: TGTGCCAGCAGCTTAGGGGGGACAGGGGCGGGGTACGAGCAGTACTTC; CDR3 protein: CASSLGGTGAGYEQYF
V gene: TRBV5-1; clone size: .; J gene: TRBJ2-1; D gene: TRBD2; CDR3 DNA: TGCGCCAGCAGCTTCGCCGGGACTAGCGGATACAATGAGCAGTTCTTC; CDR3 protein: CASSFAGTSGYNEQFF
V gene: TRBV19; clone size: .; J gene: TRBJ2-1; D gene: TRBD2; CDR3 DNA: TGTGCCAGTAGTAGACTAGCGGGAGGGCACAATGAGCAGTTCTTC; CDR3 protein: CASSRLAGGHNEQFF